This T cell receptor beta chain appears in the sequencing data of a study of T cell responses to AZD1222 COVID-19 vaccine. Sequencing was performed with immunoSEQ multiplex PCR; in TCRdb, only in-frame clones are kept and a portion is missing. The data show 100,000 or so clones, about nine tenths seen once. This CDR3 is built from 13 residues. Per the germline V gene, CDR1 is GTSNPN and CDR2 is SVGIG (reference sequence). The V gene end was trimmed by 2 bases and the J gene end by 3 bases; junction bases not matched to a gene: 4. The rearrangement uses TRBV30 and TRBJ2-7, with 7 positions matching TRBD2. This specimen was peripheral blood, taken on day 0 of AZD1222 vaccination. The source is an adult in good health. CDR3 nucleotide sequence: TGTGCCTGGAGTTGGGGGAGGGGCTACGAGCAGTACTTC. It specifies CAWSWGRGYEQYF.